This TCR beta chain was observed in a study of blood T cells in healthy people across ages. General study results and limits: PBMCs went unsorted, and a conclusive naive versus antigen-experienced comparison was therefore prevented. A roughly linear age-dependent decrease characterized TCR beta diversity per million T cells. Naive T cell percentage by flow cytometry tracked strongly with beta diversity.

This clonotype was recorded once. Its specificity is not known. A second about 7 to 12 cycle PCR used barcoded and J-beta primers. Each cDNA molecule carried a tag from a template-switch adaptor that contained 12 random nucleotides. From the 5' RACE reads, TCRdb called clonotypes with MiXCR, one entry per CDR3 protein. The sample lists just over 1 million distinct CDR3 sequences, over 35% occurring once. The V and J ends lost 4 bases and 7 bases, in that order; junction bases with no gene match: 4. Germline CDR1 ENHRY, CDR2 SYGVKD. This CDR3 has 12 amino acids. The sample was blood. This chain uses TRBV10-3 with TRBJ2-7; 7 positions match TRBD1. The receptor comes from an older woman in good health. CDR3 DNA sequence: TGTGCCATCAGTGGGGACAGCAATGAGCAGTACTTC. It codes for CAISGDSNEQYF.